The 8 T cell receptor beta chains below were found in one sample sequenced in a study of blood T cell repertoires in COVID-19 (TCRdb year 2020). Preparation of the library involved the immunoSEQ multiplex PCR assay. Held by TCRdb, this immuneACCESS table contains in-frame sequences only and omits some clones. Under half of the omission traces to an unresolved V gene where checked; the cause of the rest is unknown. The sample table records roughly 250,000 clones; about 90% of these occur just once. Roughly 12% of the sample is in the top ten clones. Sequenced sample: peripheral blood. The receptors stem from a woman aged 30 to 39 with COVID-19, enrolled during active disease.

DNA for the CDR3: TGTGCCAGCTCACCACCCGGGACAGGGGGATCACCCCTCCACTTT. As protein: CASSPPGTGGSPLHF. This chain connects TRBV18 to TRBJ1-6; TRBD1 aligns across 11 bases. The CDR3 spans 15 residues. Germline-derived CDR1 and CDR2 are KGHSH and LQKENI. V dropped 0 bases and J dropped 10; count of bases not matched to a gene: 2.

This chain joins TRBV2 and TRBJ2-3, with 11 positions matching TRBD2. Losses at the gene ends were 6 bases for V and 2 bases for J; bases not matched to a gene: 4. Germline values: CDR1 SNHLY, CDR2 FYNNEI. The CDR3 runs to 15 residues. CDR3 in DNA: TGTGCCAGCAGGGGACTAGCGGATTACACAGATACGCAGTATTTT. Its protein product is CASRGLADYTDTQYF.

This sequence joins TRBV21-1 and TRBJ1-6; no DNA check was done on the table's D call, TRBD1. TRBV21-1 is described as a pseudogene. This CDR3 comprises 17 residues. CDR3 residues: CASSTPRDRIYNSPLHF. Here the CDR3 DNA reads TGTGCCAGCAGCACCCCCCGGGACAGAATCTATAATTCACCCCTCCACTTT.

This chain uses TRBV5-1 with TRBJ2-7, with a weak D call TRBD1 (6 bases). CDR1 is SGHRS and CDR2 is YFSETQ in the germline V gene. The CDR3 covers 14 residues. Trimming left V 4 bases short and J 5 bases short, with 16 bases between. CDR3 protein: CASSLSMGAHEQYF. CDR3 sequence (DNA): TGCGCCAGCAGCCTCTCGATGGGGGCCCACGAGCAGTACTTC.

Notes on this clone: This sample also contains other DNA sequences that code for the same CDR3. The V call is TRBV19, the J call TRBJ2-5; possibly TRBD1 for D (5 bases). Germline CDR1 reads LNHDA; CDR2 reads SQIVND (reference sequence). The CDR3 totals 13 residues. V gave up 3 bases and J gave up 4 bases, with 9 bases separating them. The CDR3 bases are TGTGCCAGTAGTATGGATAGGGGAGAGACCCAGTACTTC. This encodes CASSMDRGETQYF.

The CDR3 region is CASSGAEAQYF. The CDR3 region has the DNA TGTGCCAGTAGTGGAGCGGAGGCGCAGTATTTT. This rearrangement joins TRBV19 to TRBJ2-3, with a tentative D call TRBD2 (5 bases). Looked up from germline, CDR1 is LNHDA and CDR2 is SQIVND (reference sequence). With 5 bases removed from V and 10 bases from J, the gap between germline ends came to 10 bases. The CDR3 length is 11 residues.

The V gene is TRBV5-6, the J gene TRBJ1-2; D gene ambiguous. CDR1 is SGHDT and CDR2 is YYEEEE in the germline V gene. The CDR3 extends over 12 amino acids. V shed 4 bases and J shed 5 bases, with 9 bases lying between them. Here the CDR3 reads CASSKDWYGYTF. The CDR3, as DNA: TGTGCCAGCAGCAAGGACTGGTATGGCTACACCTTC. The full variable domain, in which reference TRBV5-6 and TRBJ1-2 provide the parts outside the CDR3, is DAGVTQSPTHLIKTRGQQVTLRCSPKSGHDTVSWYQQALGQGPQFIFQYYEEEERQRGNFPDRFSGHQFPNYSSELNVNALLLGDSALYLCASSKDWYGYTFGSGTRLTVV.

This sequence joins TRBV5-1 and TRBJ1-1, with D possibly TRBD1 on 6 matching bases. V gave up 4 bases and J gave up 6 bases, with 16 bases separating them. CDR3 length equals 14 residues. CDR1 and CDR2 from the germline V gene are SGHRS and YFSETQ. For the CDR3, the DNA is TGCGCCAGCAGCCCCGGGTTTGAGGGGGCTGAAGCTTTCTTT. It encodes CASSPGFEGAEAFF. The entire variable domain, with the rest obtained from reference TRBV5-1 and TRBJ1-1, is as follows: KAGVTQTPRYLIKTRGQQVTLSCSPISGHRSVSWYQQTPGQGLQFLFEYFSETQRNKGNFPGRFSGRQFSNSRSEMNVSTLELGDSALYLCASSPGFEGAEAFFGQGTRLTVV.